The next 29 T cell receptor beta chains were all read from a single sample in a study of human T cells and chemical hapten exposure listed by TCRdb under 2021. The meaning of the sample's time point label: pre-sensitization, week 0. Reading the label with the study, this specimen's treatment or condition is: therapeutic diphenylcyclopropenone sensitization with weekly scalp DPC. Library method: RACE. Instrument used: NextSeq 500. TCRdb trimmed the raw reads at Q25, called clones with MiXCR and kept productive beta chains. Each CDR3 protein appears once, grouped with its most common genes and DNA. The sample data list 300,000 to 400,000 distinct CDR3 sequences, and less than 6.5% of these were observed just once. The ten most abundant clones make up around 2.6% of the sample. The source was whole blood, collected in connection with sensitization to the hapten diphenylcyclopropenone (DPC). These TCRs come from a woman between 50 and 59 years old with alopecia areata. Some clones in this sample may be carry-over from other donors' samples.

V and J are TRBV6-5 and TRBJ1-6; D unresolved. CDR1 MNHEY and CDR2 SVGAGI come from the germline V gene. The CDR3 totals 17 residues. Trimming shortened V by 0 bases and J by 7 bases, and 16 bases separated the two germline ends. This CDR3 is CASSYSLARVGNSPLHF. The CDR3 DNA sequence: TGTGCCAGCAGTTACTCCCTGGCGAGGGTCGGAAATTCACCCCTCCACTTT.

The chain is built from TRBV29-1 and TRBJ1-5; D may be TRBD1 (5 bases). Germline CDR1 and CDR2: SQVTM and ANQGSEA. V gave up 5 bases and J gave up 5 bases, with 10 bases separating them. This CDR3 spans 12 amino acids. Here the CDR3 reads CSVTDTHQPQHF. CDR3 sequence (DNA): TGCAGCGTTACGGACACCCATCAGCCCCAGCATTTT.

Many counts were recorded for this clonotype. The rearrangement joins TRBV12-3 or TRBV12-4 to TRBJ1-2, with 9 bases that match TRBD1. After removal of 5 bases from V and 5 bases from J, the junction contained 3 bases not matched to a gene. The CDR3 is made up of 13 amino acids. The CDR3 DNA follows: TGTGCCAGCAGTCCCGGGACAGGGTATGGCTACACCTTC. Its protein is CASSPGTGYGYTF.

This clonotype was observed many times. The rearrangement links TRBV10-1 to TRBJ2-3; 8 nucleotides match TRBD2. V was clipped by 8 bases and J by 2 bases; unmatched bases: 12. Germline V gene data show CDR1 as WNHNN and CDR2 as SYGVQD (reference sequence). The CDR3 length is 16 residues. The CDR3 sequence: CASSRGLAHATDTQYF. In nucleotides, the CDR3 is TGCGCCAGCTCTCGCGGACTAGCCCATGCCACAGATACGCAGTATTTT.

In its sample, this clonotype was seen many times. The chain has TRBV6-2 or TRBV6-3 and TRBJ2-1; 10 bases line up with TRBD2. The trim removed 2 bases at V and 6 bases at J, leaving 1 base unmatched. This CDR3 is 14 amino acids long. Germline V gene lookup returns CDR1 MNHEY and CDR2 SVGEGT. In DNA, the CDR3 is TGTGCCAGCAGTTACAGCGGGAGGGGCAATGAGCAGTTCTTC. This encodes CASSYSGRGNEQFF.

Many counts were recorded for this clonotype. The DNA of the CDR3 is TGTGCCGCTGGACAGGGAGGCCAGCCCCAGCATTTT. Amino acid sequence: CAAGQGGQPQHF. This rearrangement joins TRBV6-2 or TRBV6-3 to TRBJ1-5, with 8 bases lining up with TRBD1. Germline V gives CDR1 MNHEY, CDR2 SVGEGT. J lost 7 bases, V lost 11 bases, and 7 bases had no gene match. The CDR3 loop spans 12 amino acids.

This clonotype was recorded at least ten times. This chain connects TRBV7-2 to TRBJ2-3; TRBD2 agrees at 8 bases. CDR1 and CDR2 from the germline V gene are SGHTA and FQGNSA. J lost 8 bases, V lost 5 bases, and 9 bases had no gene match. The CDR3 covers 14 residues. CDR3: CASSPGLGGGTQYF. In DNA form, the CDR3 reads TGTGCCAGCAGCCCGGGACTAGGAGGTGGTACGCAGTATTTT.

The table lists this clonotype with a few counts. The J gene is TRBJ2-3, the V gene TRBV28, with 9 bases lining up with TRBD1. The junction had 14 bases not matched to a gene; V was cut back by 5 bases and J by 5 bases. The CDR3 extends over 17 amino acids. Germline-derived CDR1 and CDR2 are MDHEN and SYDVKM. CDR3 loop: CASSRSLRDRVEDTQYF. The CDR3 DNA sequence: TGTGCCAGCAGTCGGTCTCTCCGGGACAGGGTTGAAGATACGCAGTATTTT.

The CDR3 DNA is TGCGCCAGCAGCATACAGGGGCGTAATGAAAAACTGTTTTTT. It is translated as CASSIQGRNEKLFF. The genes are TRBV5-1 and TRBJ1-4; 7 bases align to TRBD1. Germline trimming cut 4 bases from V and 4 bases from J; bases unmatched to any gene: 4. This CDR3 contains 14 residues. The germline gives CDR1 SGHRS, CDR2 YFSETQ.

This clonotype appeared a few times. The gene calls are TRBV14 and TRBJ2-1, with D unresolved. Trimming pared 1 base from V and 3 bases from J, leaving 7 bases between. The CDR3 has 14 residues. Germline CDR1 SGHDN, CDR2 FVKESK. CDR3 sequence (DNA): TGTGCCAGCAGCCAAGCCCGGTTCTACAATGAGCAGTTCTTC. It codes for CASSQARFYNEQFF.

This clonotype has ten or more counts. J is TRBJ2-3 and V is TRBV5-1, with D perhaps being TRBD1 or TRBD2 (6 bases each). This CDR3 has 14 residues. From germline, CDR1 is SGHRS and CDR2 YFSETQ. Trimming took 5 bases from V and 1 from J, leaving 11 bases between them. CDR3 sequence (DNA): TGCGCCAGCAGACAGGGCGGGGGCACAGATACGCAGTATTTT. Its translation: CASRQGGGTDTQYF.

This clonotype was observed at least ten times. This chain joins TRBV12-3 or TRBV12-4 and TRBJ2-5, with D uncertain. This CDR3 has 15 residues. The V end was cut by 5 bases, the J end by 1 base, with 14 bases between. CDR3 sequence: CASSPSGPAQETQYF. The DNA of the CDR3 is TGTGCCAGCAGTCCCTCTGGACCCGCCCAAGAGACCCAGTACTTC.

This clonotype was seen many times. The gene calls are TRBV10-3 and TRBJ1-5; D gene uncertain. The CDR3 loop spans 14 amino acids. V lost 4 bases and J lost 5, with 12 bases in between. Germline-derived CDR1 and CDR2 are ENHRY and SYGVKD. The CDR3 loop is CAISGGRSDQPQHF. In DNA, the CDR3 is TGTGCCATCAGTGGGGGAAGGAGTGATCAGCCCCAGCATTTT.

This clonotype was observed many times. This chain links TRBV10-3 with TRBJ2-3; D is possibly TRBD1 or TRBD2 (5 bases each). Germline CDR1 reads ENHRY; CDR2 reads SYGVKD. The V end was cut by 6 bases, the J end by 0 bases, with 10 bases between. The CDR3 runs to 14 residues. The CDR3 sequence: CAIRNGGSTDTQYF. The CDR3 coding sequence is TGTGCCATCAGGAATGGGGGTAGCACAGATACGCAGTATTTT.

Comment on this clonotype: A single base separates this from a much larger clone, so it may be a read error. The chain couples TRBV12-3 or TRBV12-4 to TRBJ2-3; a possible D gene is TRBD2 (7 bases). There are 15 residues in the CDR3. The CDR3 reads CSSCSRGGGTDTQYF. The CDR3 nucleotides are TGTTCCAGCTGCAGTAGGGGGGGCGGCACAGATACGCAGTATTTT.

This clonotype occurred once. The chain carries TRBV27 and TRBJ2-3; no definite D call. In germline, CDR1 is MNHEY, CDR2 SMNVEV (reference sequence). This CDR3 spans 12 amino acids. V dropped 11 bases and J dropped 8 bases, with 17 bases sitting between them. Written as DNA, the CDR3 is TGTGCCTCATGCGGAGCAGACGGTACGCAGTATTTT. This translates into CASCGADGTQYF.

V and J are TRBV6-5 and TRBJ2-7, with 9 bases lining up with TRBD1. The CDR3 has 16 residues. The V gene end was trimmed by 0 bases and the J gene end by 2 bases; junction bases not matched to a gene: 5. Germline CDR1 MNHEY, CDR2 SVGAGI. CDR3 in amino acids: CASSYSLRDRAYEQYF. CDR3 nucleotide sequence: TGTGCCAGCAGTTACTCGCTAAGGGACAGGGCCTACGAGCAGTACTTC.

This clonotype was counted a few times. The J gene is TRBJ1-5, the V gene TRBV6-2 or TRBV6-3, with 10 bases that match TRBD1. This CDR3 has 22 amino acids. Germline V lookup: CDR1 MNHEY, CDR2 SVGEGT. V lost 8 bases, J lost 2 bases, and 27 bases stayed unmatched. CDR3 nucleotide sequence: TGTGCCAGCGGAAAGGAGCGTGGTCTCGCTGGACAGGGGGTTACTGGCAATCAGCCCCAGCATTTT. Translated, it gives CASGKERGLAGQGVTGNQPQHF.

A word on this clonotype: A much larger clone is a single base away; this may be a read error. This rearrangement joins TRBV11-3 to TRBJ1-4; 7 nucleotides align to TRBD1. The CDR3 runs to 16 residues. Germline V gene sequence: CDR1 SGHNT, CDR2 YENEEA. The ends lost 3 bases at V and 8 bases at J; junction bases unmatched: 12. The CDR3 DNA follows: TGTGCCAGCAGCTTCTATACGGACAGGTGCGGCGAAAAACTGTTTTTT. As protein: CASSFYTDRCGEKLFF. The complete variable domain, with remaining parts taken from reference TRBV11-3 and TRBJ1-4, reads EAGVVQSPRYKIIEKKQPVAFWCNPISGHNTLYWYLQNLGQGPELLIRYENEEAVDDSQLPKDRFSAERLKGVDSTLKIQPAELGDSAVYLCASSFYTDRCGEKLFFGSGTQLSVL.

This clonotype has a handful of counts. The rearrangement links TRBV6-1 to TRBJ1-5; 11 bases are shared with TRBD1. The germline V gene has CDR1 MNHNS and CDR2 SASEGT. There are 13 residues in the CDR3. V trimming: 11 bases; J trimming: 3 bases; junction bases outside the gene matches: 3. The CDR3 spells CAGDRGTNQPQHF. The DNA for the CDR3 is TGTGCCGGGGACAGGGGGACCAATCAGCCCCAGCATTTT.

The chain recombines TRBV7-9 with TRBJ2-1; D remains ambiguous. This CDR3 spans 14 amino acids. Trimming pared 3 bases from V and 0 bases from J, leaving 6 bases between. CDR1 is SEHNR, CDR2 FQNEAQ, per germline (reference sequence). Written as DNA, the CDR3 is TGTGCCAGCAGCTTTGTAGCCTCCTACAATGAGCAGTTCTTC. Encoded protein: CASSFVASYNEQFF.

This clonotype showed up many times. The CDR3 region has the DNA TGTGCCAGCAGCGTAGGGGACTTCCGGGGTAATTCACCCCTCCACTTT. It translates to CASSVGDFRGNSPLHF. This rearrangement joins TRBV9 to TRBJ1-6; TRBD1 is a possible D gene (5 bases). The CDR3 is made up of 16 amino acids. V was clipped by 0 bases and J by 6 bases, with 13 bases between them. From germline, CDR1 is SGDLS and CDR2 YYNGEE.

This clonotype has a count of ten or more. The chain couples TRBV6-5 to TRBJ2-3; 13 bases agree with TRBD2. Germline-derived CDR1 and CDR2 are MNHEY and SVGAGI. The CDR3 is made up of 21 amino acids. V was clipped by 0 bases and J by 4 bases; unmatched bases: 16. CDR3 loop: CASSYSLGTSGKGRRADTQYF. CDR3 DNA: TGTGCCAGCAGTTACTCTTTGGGGACTAGCGGGAAAGGGAGACGTGCAGATACGCAGTATTTT.

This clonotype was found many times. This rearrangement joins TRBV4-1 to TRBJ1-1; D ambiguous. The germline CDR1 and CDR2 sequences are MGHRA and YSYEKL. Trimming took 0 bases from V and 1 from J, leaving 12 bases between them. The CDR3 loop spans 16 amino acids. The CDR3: CASSQDGRRSNTEAFF. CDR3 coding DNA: TGCGCCAGCAGCCAAGATGGGCGACGGTCGAACACTGAAGCTTTCTTT.

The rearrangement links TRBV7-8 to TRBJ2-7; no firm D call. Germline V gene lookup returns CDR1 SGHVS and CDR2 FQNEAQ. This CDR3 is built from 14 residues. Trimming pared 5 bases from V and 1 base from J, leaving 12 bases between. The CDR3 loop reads CASSLWGLSYEQYF. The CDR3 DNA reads TGTGCCAGCAGCCTGTGGGGTCTTTCCTACGAGCAGTACTTC.

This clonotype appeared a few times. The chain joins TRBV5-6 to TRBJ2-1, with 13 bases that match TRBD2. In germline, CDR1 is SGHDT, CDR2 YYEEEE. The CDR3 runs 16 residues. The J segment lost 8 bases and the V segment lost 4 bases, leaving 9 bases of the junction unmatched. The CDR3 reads CASSNRLAGGFDEQFF. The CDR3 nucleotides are TGTGCCAGCAGCAATCGACTAGCGGGAGGATTCGATGAGCAGTTCTTC.

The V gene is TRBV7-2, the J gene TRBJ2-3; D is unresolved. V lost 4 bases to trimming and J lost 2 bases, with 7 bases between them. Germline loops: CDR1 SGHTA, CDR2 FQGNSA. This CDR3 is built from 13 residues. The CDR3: CASSWKATDTQYF. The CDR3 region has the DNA TGTGCCAGCAGCTGGAAAGCCACAGATACGCAGTATTTT.

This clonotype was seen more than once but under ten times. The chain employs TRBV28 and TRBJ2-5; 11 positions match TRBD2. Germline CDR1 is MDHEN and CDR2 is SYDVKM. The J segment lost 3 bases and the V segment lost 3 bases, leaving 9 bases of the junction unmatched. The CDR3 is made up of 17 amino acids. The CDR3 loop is CASSFAGTSGYEETQYF. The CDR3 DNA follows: TGTGCCAGCAGTTTTGCCGGGACTAGCGGTTACGAAGAGACCCAGTACTTC.

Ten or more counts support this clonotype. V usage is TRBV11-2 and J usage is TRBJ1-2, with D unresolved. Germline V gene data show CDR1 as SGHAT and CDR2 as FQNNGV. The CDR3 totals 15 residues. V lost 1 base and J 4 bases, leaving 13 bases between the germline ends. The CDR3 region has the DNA TGTGCCAGCAGCTTAGTAGCGCTGGGCGCCTATGGCTACACCTTC. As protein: CASSLVALGAYGYTF.